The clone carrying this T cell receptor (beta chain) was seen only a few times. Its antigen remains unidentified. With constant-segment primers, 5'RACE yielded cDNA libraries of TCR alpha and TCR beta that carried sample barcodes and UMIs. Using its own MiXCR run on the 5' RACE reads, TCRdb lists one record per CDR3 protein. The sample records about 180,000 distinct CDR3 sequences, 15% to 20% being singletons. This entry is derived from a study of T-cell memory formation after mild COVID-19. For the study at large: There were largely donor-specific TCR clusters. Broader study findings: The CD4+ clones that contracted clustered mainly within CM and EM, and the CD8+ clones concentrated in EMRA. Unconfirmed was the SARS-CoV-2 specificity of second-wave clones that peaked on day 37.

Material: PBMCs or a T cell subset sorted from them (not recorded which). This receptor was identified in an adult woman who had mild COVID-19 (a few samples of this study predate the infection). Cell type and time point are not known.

The CDR3: CASMERGRNTGELFF. The CDR3 DNA is TGCGCCAGCATGGAGCGGGGGAGGAACACCGGGGAGCTGTTTTTT. The chain joins TRBV10-2 to TRBJ2-2; 8 bases fit TRBD2. The CDR3 covers 15 residues. CDR1 is WSHSY and CDR2 is SAAADI in the germline V gene. Trimming cost V 7 bases and J 1 base; bases outside gene matches: 5.